One sample yielded the 27 T cell receptor beta chains listed below, sequenced in a study of long-term antiretroviral therapy in people with HIV. A v3.0 immunoSEQ assay was performed at survey level. This table comes from immunoSEQ multiplex PCR, and its TCRdb copy is limited to in-frame clones, with some not included. Among over 20,000 clones, 85% were seen once, and the ten largest hold roughly an eighth. The sequenced sample was unsorted PBMCs, obtained 1.6 years after starting antiretroviral therapy. The source is a man in his forties with HIV.

The genes are TRBV7-9 and TRBJ1-1, with D unresolved. The CDR3 sequence is 16 residues long. The V gene's germline CDR1 is SEHNR and CDR2 FQNEAQ (reference sequence). V gave up 1 base and J gave up 3 bases, with 15 bases separating them. CDR3 DNA: TGTGCCAGCAGCTTAGGGGGAAGCAGCCGCGACACTGAAGCTTTCTTT. This gives the protein CASSLGGSSRDTEAFF.

This clone was recorded once. The V call is TRBV19, the J call TRBJ1-5; D is possibly TRBD1 (5 bases). V shed 0 bases and J shed 7 bases, with 10 bases lying between them. This CDR3 has 14 residues. In germline, CDR1 is LNHDA, CDR2 SQIVND (reference sequence). The CDR3 DNA is TGTGCCAGTAGTATAGAAGGTTGGGGGCAGCCCCAGCATTTT. Amino acid sequence: CASSIEGWGQPQHF.

The V call is TRBV7-9, the J call TRBJ1-1, with D possibly TRBD1 on 5 matching bases. Looked up from germline, CDR1 is SEHNR and CDR2 is FQNEAQ (reference sequence). The CDR3 is made up of 15 amino acids. Trimming shortened V by 5 bases and J by 4 bases, and 17 bases separated the two germline ends. The CDR3 sequence is CASSTTGPPGTEAFF. CDR3 coding DNA: TGTGCCAGCAGCACTACGGGACCGCCTGGCACTGAAGCTTTCTTT.

In its sample, this clone was seen once. The chain joins TRBV30 to TRBJ1-5; D remains ambiguous. The CDR3 runs 13 residues. The germline V gene encodes CDR1 GTSNPN and CDR2 SVGIG (reference sequence). Trimming cost V 6 bases and J 4 bases, with 13 bases left between them. The CDR3 sequence is CACQGGNNQPQHF. CDR3 sequence (DNA): TGTGCCTGTCAAGGAGGGAATAATCAGCCCCAGCATTTT.

V usage is TRBV4-1 and J usage is TRBJ1-4, with 7 positions matching TRBD1. This CDR3 region has 15 residues. Losses at the gene ends were 0 bases for V and 4 bases for J; bases not matched to a gene: 2. The germline V gene has CDR1 MGHRA and CDR2 YSYEKL. This chain's CDR3 is CASSQEQGGNEKLFF. The CDR3 nucleotides read TGCGCCAGCAGCCAAGAGCAGGGGGGTAATGAAAAACTGTTTTTT.

The rearrangement joins TRBV2 to TRBJ1-1; D is ambiguous. The CDR3 sequence is 13 residues long. Deletions cut 4 bases from V and 1 base from J, with 7 bases between. The germline gives CDR1 SNHLY, CDR2 FYNNEI. CDR3 nucleotides: TGTGCCAGCAGTGGAAGACAGAACACTGAAGCTTTCTTT. Amino acid sequence: CASSGRQNTEAFF. The full variable domain, with the rest looked up from reference TRBV2 and TRBJ1-1, is EPEVTQTPSHQVTQMGQEVILRCVPISNHLYFYWYRQILGQKVEFLVSFYNNEISEKSEIFDDQFSVERPDGSNFTLKIRSTKLEDSAMYFCASSGRQNTEAFFGQGTRLTVV.

This chain connects TRBV5-6 to TRBJ1-5; D perhaps matches TRBD1 (5 bases). This CDR3 comprises 15 residues. The V gene's germline CDR1 is SGHDT and CDR2 YYEEEE. V was trimmed by 1 base and J by 2 bases, leaving 10 bases between them. CDR3 region: CASSLFFRGNQPQHF. The CDR3 DNA is TGTGCCAGCAGCTTGTTTTTCAGGGGCAATCAGCCCCAGCATTTT.

This clone came up a few times. The chain employs TRBV4-2 and TRBJ2-7; D ambiguous. CDR3 length: 15 residues. Deletions cut 0 bases from V and 3 bases from J, with 12 bases between. Germline V gene lookup returns CDR1 LGHNA and CDR2 YNFKEQ. CDR3 sequence reads: CASSQDQAGGYEQYF. The DNA for the CDR3 is TGTGCCAGCAGCCAAGATCAAGCCGGTGGCTACGAGCAGTACTTC.

This clone was counted once. The chain has TRBV5-1 and TRBJ1-1, with 7 bases lining up with TRBD1. The CDR3 sequence is 15 residues long. The J segment lost 2 bases and the V segment lost 4 bases, leaving 8 bases of the junction unmatched. Germline loops: CDR1 SGHRS, CDR2 YFSETQ. The CDR3 sequence is CASSNTRGLNTEAFF. CDR3 sequence (DNA): TGCGCCAGCAGCAATACTAGGGGGCTAAACACTGAAGCTTTCTTT.

This chain uses TRBV27 with TRBJ2-7; 9 bases fit TRBD1. The length of the CDR3 is 14 residues. The J segment lost 6 bases and the V segment lost 8 bases, leaving 11 bases of the junction unmatched. Germline assignment: CDR1 MNHEY and CDR2 SMNVEV (reference sequence). The CDR3 DNA sequence: TGTGCCAGCCGCACCGGGACAGGGTTTTCCGAGCAGTACTTC. Amino acid sequence: CASRTGTGFSEQYF.

The gene calls are TRBV7-2 and TRBJ2-7; 7 bases are a match to TRBD2. V was pared by 5 bases and J by 3 bases, with 13 bases of the junction left unmatched. CDR3 length equals 16 residues. The germline V gene has CDR1 SGHTA and CDR2 FQGNSA. Here the CDR3 DNA reads TGTGCCAGCAGCCCTGGCGTTAGCGGGCCCAGCTACGAGCAGTACTTC. It translates to CASSPGVSGPSYEQYF.

This sequence joins TRBV14 and TRBJ2-1, with a possible D match to TRBD2 (5 bases). The ends were cut back, 0 bases at V and 8 bases at J, with 14 bases in the middle. This CDR3 has 15 residues. Germline V gene data show CDR1 as SGHDN and CDR2 as FVKESK. CDR3 sequence (DNA): TGTGCCAGCAGCCAAGAAAGGACTGGACTTGATGAGCAGTTCTTC. It encodes CASSQERTGLDEQFF.

This clone has a handful of counts. This sequence joins TRBV9 and TRBJ2-5; 8 nucleotides align to TRBD1. The V gene's germline CDR1 is SGDLS and CDR2 YYNGEE. Trimming cost V 0 bases and J 5 bases; bases outside gene matches: 6. The CDR3 spans 15 residues. CDR3 in DNA: TGTGCCAGCAGCGTAGGGGGAGGACAGGGTGAGACCCAGTACTTC. Translation gives CASSVGGGQGETQYF.

The genes are TRBV27 and TRBJ2-3; possible D gene TRBD1, 5 bases. CDR3 length equals 15 residues. Germline-derived CDR1 and CDR2 are MNHEY and SMNVEV (reference sequence). Deletions cut 6 bases from V and 0 bases from J, with 13 bases between. CDR3 DNA: TGTGCCAGCAGCCCAGGGATTATTAGCACAGATACGCAGTATTTT. The encoded protein is CASSPGIISTDTQYF.

The rearrangement links TRBV5-5 to TRBJ1-4; 8 bases match TRBD1. Germline lookup yields CDR1 SGHKS and CDR2 YYEKEE (reference sequence). With 0 bases clipped from V and 3 bases from J, the junction kept 7 bases outside the gene matches. The CDR3 has 17 amino acids. This CDR3 reads CASSLEPPGQANEKLFF. In nucleotides, the CDR3 is TGTGCCAGCAGCTTGGAGCCTCCGGGACAGGCTAATGAAAAACTGTTTTTT.

The rearrangement uses TRBV6-1 and TRBJ2-7; 10 bases fit TRBD1. The V and J ends lost 3 bases and 3 bases, in that order; junction bases with no gene match: 2. CDR3 size: 14 residues. From germline, CDR1 is MNHNS and CDR2 SASEGT. CDR3 in DNA: TGTGCCAGCAGTGACGGGACAGGGGTCTACGAGCAGTACTTC. Its protein is CASSDGTGVYEQYF.

The chain recombines TRBV4-1 with TRBJ2-3, with 7 bases identical to TRBD2. CDR3 length: 17 residues. CDR1 is MGHRA, CDR2 YSYEKL, per germline. With 0 bases clipped from V and 2 bases from J, the junction kept 8 bases outside the gene matches. CDR3 region: CASSQDLAAGPTDTQYF. In nucleotides, the CDR3 is TGCGCCAGCAGCCAAGATCTCGCAGCGGGACCCACAGATACGCAGTATTTT.

The chain links TRBV9 to TRBJ1-4; D call uncertain. The ends were cut back, 0 bases at V and 0 bases at J, with 6 bases in the middle. The CDR3 is 15 residues long. Germline CDR1 and CDR2: SGDLS and YYNGEE. The CDR3 nucleotides read TGTGCCAGCAGCGTAGGAGGGTCAACTAATGAAAAACTGTTTTTT. Encoded protein: CASSVGGSTNEKLFF.

The chain combines TRBV14 with TRBJ1-2; TRBD1 aligns across 9 bases. Germline trimming cut 4 bases from V and 3 bases from J; bases unmatched to any gene: 12. Germline V gene sequence: CDR1 SGHDN, CDR2 FVKESK. The CDR3 spans 17 residues. CDR3 coding DNA: TGTGCCAGCAGCCTGACAGGGGGAGGACCAAGGGACTATGGCTACACCTTC. Translating it yields CASSLTGGGPRDYGYTF.

The chain links TRBV6-1 to TRBJ2-7, with 7 positions matching TRBD1. J gave up 2 bases and V 0 bases, and 7 bases lay outside the gene matches. Germline CDR1 MNHNS, CDR2 SASEGT. This CDR3 comprises 16 residues. The CDR3 loop reads CASSEAFGTDTYEQYF. The DNA for the CDR3 is TGTGCCAGCAGTGAAGCTTTCGGGACAGACACCTACGAGCAGTACTTC.

This clone was seen only once. The chain carries TRBV9 and TRBJ1-2, with no clear D. The CDR3 is made up of 14 amino acids. Germline CDR1 is SGDLS and CDR2 is YYNGEE. Trimming shortened V by 4 bases and J by 3 bases, and 13 bases separated the two germline ends. CDR3 bases: TGTGCCAGCAGCTTAATGGACGGATACTATGGCTACACCTTC. Amino acids: CASSLMDGYYGYTF.

This rearrangement joins TRBV7-9 to TRBJ1-2; D is uncertain. The CDR3 runs 13 residues. The V end lost 0 bases, the J end lost 1 base, and 3 bases lay between the germline ends. CDR1 is SEHNR and CDR2 is FQNEAQ in the germline V gene (reference sequence). The CDR3 is CASSLAGNYGYTF. CDR3 coding DNA: TGTGCCAGCAGCTTAGCGGGTAACTATGGCTACACCTTC.

The gene calls are TRBV4-1 and TRBJ1-5; perhaps TRBD1 as D (5 bases). V lost 0 bases to trimming and J lost 5 bases, with 5 bases between them. Germline CDR1 reads MGHRA; CDR2 reads YSYEKL. CDR3 length: 13 residues. The CDR3 DNA follows: TGCGCCAGCAGCCAAGACAGGGATCAGCCCCAGCATTTT. Its translation is CASSQDRDQPQHF.

The chain uses TRBV4-2 and TRBJ2-1; no firm D call. The CDR3 is 16 amino acids. The V gene's germline CDR1 is LGHNA and CDR2 YNFKEQ. The ends were cut back, 0 bases at V and 1 base at J, with 10 bases in the middle. The CDR3 coding sequence is TGTGCCAGCAGCCAAGAGGATGAAGGGTCCTACAATGAGCAGTTCTTC. This encodes CASSQEDEGSYNEQFF.

This chain joins TRBV13 and TRBJ1-1, with D possibly being TRBD1 (5 bases). The germline gives CDR1 PRHDT, CDR2 FYEKMQ (reference sequence). Trimming shortened V by 5 bases and J by 8 bases, and 21 bases separated the two germline ends. The CDR3 totals 15 residues. CDR3 loop: CASSPPRGGNGEAFF. CDR3 coding DNA: TGTGCCAGCAGCCCCCCCCGCGGGGGGAACGGGGAAGCTTTCTTT.

This chain uses TRBV29-1 with TRBJ2-7, with 8 positions matching TRBD1. The CDR3 totals 14 residues. The V segment lost 1 base and the J segment 0 bases; nucleotides outside the gene matches: 2. Germline CDR1 and CDR2: SQVTM and ANQGSEA. The CDR3: CSVEGQGSSYEQYF. Written as DNA, the CDR3 is TGCAGCGTTGAAGGACAGGGGAGCTCCTACGAGCAGTACTTC.

V gene TRBV5-1 combines with J gene TRBJ1-1; 7 nucleotides agree with TRBD1. This CDR3 contains 16 residues. Germline assignment: CDR1 SGHRS and CDR2 YFSETQ. With 4 bases clipped from V and 4 bases from J, the junction kept 13 bases outside the gene matches. The CDR3 sequence: CASSQKQDRRVTEAFF. CDR3 sequence (DNA): TGCGCCAGCAGCCAGAAACAGGACAGGAGAGTCACTGAAGCTTTCTTT.